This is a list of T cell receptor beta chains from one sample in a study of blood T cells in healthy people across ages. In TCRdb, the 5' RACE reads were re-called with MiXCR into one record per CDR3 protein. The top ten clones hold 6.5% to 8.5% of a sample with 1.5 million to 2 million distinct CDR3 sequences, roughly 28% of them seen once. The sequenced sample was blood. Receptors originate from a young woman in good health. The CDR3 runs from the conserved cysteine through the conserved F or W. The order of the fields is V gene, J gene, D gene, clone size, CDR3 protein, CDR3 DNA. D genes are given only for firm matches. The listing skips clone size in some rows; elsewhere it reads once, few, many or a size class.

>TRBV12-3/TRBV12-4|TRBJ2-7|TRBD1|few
CASSWTGSNEQYF
TGTGCCAGCAGCTGGACAGGGAGTAACGAGCAGTACTTC
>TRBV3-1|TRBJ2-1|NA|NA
CASSQDHVETYYNEQFF
TGTGCCAGCAGCCAAGATCACGTCGAGACTTACTACAATGAGCAGTTCTTC
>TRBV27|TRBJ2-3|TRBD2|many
CASSPLAGSSTDTQYF
TGTGCCAGCAGTCCTTTAGCGGGTTCTAGCACAGATACGCAGTATTTT
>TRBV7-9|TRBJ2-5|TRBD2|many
CASTLAGAEETQYF
TGTGCCAGCACCTTAGCGGGAGCGGAAGAGACCCAGTACTTC
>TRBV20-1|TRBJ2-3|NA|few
CSARGGESTDTQYF
TGCAGTGCTAGAGGGGGAGAAAGCACAGATACGCAGTATTTT
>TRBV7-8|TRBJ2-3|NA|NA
CASSKGPDTDTQYF
TGTGCCAGCAGCAAGGGACCTGACACAGATACGCAGTATTTT
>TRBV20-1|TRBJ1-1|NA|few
CSASWTIGAFF
TGCAGTGCTAGTTGGACTATTGGAGCTTTCTTT
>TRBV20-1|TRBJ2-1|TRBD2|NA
CSAGLAGVSGEQFF
TGCAGTGCAGGACTAGCGGGAGTTAGCGGCGAGCAGTTCTTC
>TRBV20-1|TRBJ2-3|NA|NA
CSTGGTDTQYF
TGCAGTACCGGCGGCACAGATACGCAGTATTTT
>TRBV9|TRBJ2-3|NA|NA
CASSVQETDTQYF
TGTGCCAGCAGCGTCCAGGAGACGGATACGCAGTATTTT
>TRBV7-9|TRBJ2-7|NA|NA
CASSLTGGSHYEQYF
TGTGCCAGCAGCTTAACTGGGGGCTCCCACTACGAGCAGTACTTC
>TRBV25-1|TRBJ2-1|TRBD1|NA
CALGTGGPHPYNEQFF
TGTGCCCTCGGGACAGGGGGCCCCCACCCTTACAATGAGCAGTTCTTC
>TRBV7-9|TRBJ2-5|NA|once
CASGLALETQYF
TGTGCCAGCGGCTTAGCCCTGGAGACCCAGTACTTC
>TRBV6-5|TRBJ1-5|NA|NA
CASSYSMVFQPQHF
TGTGCCAGCAGTTATAGTATGGTGTTTCAGCCCCAGCATTTT
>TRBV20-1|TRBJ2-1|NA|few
CSASPSNEQFF
TGCAGTGCTTCCCCCAGCAATGAGCAGTTCTTC
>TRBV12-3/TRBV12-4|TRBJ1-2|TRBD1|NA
CASSLVGDRGGYTF
TGTGCCAGCAGTTTGGTGGGGGACAGGGGTGGCTACACCTTC
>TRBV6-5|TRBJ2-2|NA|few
CASSYSSFGGGGELFF
TGTGCCAGCAGTTACTCATCTTTTGGGGGAGGCGGGGAGCTGTTTTTT
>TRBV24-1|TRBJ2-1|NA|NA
CATSGNRQSNEQFF
TGTGCCACCAGTGGGAACAGGCAGTCGAATGAGCAGTTCTTC
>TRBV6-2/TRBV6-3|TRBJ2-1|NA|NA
CASSYWLDSRNEQFF
TGTGCCAGCAGTTACTGGCTAGATTCACGCAATGAGCAGTTCTTC
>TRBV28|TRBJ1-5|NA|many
CASSSPTVINQPQHF
TGTGCCAGCAGCTCCCCGACTGTAATCAATCAGCCCCAGCATTTT
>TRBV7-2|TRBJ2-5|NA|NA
CASGGFETQYF
TGTGCCAGCGGGGGTTTTGAGACCCAGTACTTC
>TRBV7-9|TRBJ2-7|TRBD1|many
CASSLTGQGTYEQYF
TGTGCCAGCAGCCTCACGGGACAGGGCACCTACGAGCAGTACTTC
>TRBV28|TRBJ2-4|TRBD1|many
CASSRTGGLGAKNIQYF
TGTGCCAGCAGTCGGACAGGGGGCTTGGGTGCCAAAAACATTCAGTACTTC
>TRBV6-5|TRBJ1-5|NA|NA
CASSYGGFNQPQHF
TGTGCCAGCAGTTACGGGGGGTTCAATCAGCCCCAGCATTTT
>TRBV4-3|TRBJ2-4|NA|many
CSSSHALGNIQYF
TGCTCCAGCAGCCACGCGCTTGGCAACATTCAGTACTTC
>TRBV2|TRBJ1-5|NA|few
CASSYRVPGNQPQHF
TGTGCCAGCAGTTACAGGGTCCCAGGCAATCAGCCCCAGCATTTT
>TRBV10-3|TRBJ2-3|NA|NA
CSISEGGEDTQYF
TGTTCCATCAGTGAAGGCGGGGAGGATACGCAGTATTTT
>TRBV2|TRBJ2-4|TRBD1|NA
CASTAASGGRYIQYF
TGTGCCAGCACTGCAGCCTCAGGGGGAAGGTACATTCAGTACTTC
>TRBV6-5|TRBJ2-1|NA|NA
CASSSVRGASSIVQFF
TGTGCCAGCAGTTCCGTTCGAGGGGCTTCTAGCATCGTGCAGTTCTTC
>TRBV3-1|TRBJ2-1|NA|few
CASSQGAVSYNEQFF
TGTGCCAGCAGCCAAGGTGCAGTCTCCTACAATGAGCAGTTCTTC
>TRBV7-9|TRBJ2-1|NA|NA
CASSLDTLAEQFF
TGTGCCAGCAGCTTAGATACCTTAGCGGAGCAGTTCTTC
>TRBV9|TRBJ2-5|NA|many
CASSVGLRETQYF
TGTGCCAGCAGCGTGGGTTTGCGAGAGACCCAGTACTTC